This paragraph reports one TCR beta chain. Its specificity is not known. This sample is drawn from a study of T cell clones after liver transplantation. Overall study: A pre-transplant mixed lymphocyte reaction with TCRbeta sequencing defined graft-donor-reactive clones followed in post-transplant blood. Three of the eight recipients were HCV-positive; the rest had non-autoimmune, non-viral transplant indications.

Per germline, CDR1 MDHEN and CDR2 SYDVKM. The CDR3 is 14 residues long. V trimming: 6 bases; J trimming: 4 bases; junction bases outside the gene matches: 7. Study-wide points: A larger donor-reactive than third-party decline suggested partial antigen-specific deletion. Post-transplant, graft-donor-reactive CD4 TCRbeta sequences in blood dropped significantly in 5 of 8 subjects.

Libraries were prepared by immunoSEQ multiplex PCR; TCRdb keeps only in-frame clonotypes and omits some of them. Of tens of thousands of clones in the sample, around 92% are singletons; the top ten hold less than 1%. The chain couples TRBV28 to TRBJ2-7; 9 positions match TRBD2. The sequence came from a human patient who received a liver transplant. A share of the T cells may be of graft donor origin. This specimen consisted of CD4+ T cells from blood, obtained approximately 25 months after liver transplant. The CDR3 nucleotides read TGTGCCAGCAGCAGCGGGGGGTACTGGTACGAGCAGTACTTC. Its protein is CASSSGGYWYEQYF.